One and the same sample provided the 21 T cell receptor beta chains below, sequenced in a study of blood T cell repertoires in COVID-19. Method: immunoSEQ multiplex PCR; TCRdb's copy keeps in-frame clones and lacks some. The sample carries 200,000 to 300,000 clones, roughly 90% recorded once. The sequencing input was peripheral blood. These receptors all stem from a human donor in a cohort sampled during active COVID-19.

The sample holds one count of this clone. The chain uses TRBV6-4 and TRBJ2-1; D might be TRBD2 (7 bases). The germline gives CDR1 MRHNA, CDR2 SNTAGT. The CDR3 consists of 14 residues. Trimming cost V 4 bases and J 8 bases, with 15 bases left between them. CDR3 DNA: TGTGCCAGCAGTGCCGGGGGGCTTTACCATGAGCAGTTCTTC. Its translation is CASSAGGLYHEQFF.

This rearrangement joins TRBV12-3 or TRBV12-4 to TRBJ2-7, with unresolved D. The CDR3 contains 11 residues. V lost 6 bases to trimming and J lost 2 bases, with 5 bases between them. The CDR3 loop reads CASSYTYEQYF. The CDR3 bases are TGTGCCAGCAGCTATACCTACGAGCAGTACTTC.

The V call is TRBV24-1, the J call TRBJ2-3, with D perhaps matching TRBD2 (5 bases). From germline, CDR1 is KGHDR and CDR2 SFDVKD. Trimming took off 5 bases at V and 1 base at J, with 12 bases between the two ends. The CDR3 extends over 15 amino acids. The CDR3 sequence: CATSVRGIGTDTQYF. CDR3 nucleotide sequence: TGTGCCACCAGTGTTCGAGGGATAGGCACAGATACGCAGTATTTT.

V and J are TRBV5-4 and TRBJ1-1; unclear D gene. Looked up from germline, CDR1 is SGHNT and CDR2 is YYREEE (reference sequence). The CDR3 extends over 14 amino acids. V gave up 2 bases and J gave up 1 base, with 9 bases separating them. The chain's CDR3 is CASSFAGPNTEAFF. CDR3 sequence (DNA): TGTGCCAGCAGCTTTGCGGGCCCGAACACTGAAGCTTTCTTT.

V gene TRBV12-3 or TRBV12-4 combines with J gene TRBJ1-2; perhaps TRBD1 as D (5 bases). This CDR3 spans 13 amino acids. The V end lost 6 bases, the J end lost 7 bases, and 15 bases lay between the germline ends. In DNA, the CDR3 is TGTGCCAGCAGCCCTACAGGCTCAGCTGGCTACACCTTC. Protein: CASSPTGSAGYTF.

The table lists this clone with a count of one. V and J are TRBV18 and TRBJ2-3, with TRBD1 identical over 7 bases. Trimming at V came to 3 bases and at J to 1 base, leaving 1 base not matched to a gene. The V gene's germline CDR1 is KGHSH and CDR2 LQKENI. The CDR3 is 14 residues long. CDR3: CASSPQGGTDTQYF. The CDR3 DNA reads as TGTGCCAGCTCACCTCAGGGGGGCACAGATACGCAGTATTTT.

The chain employs TRBV29-1 and TRBJ1-3, with no clear D. The CDR3 is 14 amino acids. Germline V gives CDR1 SQVTM, CDR2 ANQGSEA. The V and J ends lost 4 bases and 4 bases respectively, with 14 bases between them. The CDR3 region is CSVVGGTLGNTIYF. DNA for the CDR3: TGCAGCGTTGTTGGCGGAACTCTGGGAAACACCATATATTTT.

This chain uses TRBV2 with TRBJ2-7; D ambiguous. Germline CDR1 reads SNHLY; CDR2 reads FYNNEI. The V gene lost 1 base and the J gene lost 2 bases, with 9 bases spanning the gap. The CDR3 extends over 14 amino acids. The CDR3 coding sequence is TGTGCCAGCAGTGAAGTGGGCAGCACCTACGAGCAGTACTTC. Its translation: CASSEVGSTYEQYF.

The genes are TRBV3-1 (or the pseudogene TRBV3-2) and TRBJ2-3; TRBD2 matches at 8 bases. This CDR3 spans 14 amino acids. The trim removed 4 bases at V and 1 base at J, leaving 1 base unmatched. CDR1 and CDR2 (germline): LGHDT, YNNKEL (reference sequence). CDR3 protein: CASSLSGGTDTQYF. The DNA for the CDR3 is TGTGCCAGCAGCCTTAGCGGGGGCACAGATACGCAGTATTTT.

The chain couples TRBV4-3 to TRBJ2-2, with 8 bases matching TRBD1. V lost 6 bases, J lost 0 bases, and 3 bases stayed unmatched. The germline V gene has CDR1 LGHNA and CDR2 YSLEER. The CDR3 runs 15 residues. The chain's CDR3 is CASRGTGANTGELFF. The CDR3 nucleotides are TGCGCCAGCAGAGGGACAGGCGCGAACACCGGGGAGCTGTTTTTT.

The genes are TRBV20-1 and TRBJ1-1, with TRBD1 matching over 7 bases. V was clipped by 3 bases and J by 5 bases; unmatched bases: 12. Germline CDR1 reads DFQATT; CDR2 reads SNEGSKA (reference sequence). This CDR3 region has 15 residues. The CDR3 region has the DNA TGCAGTGCTAGTCCAATGCTCGACAGGGCGACTGAAGCTTTCTTT. Translated, it gives CSASPMLDRATEAFF.

The gene calls are TRBV2 and TRBJ2-7, with D perhaps matching TRBD2 (6 bases). The CDR3 contains 16 residues. Germline-derived CDR1 and CDR2 are SNHLY and FYNNEI. V dropped 4 bases and J dropped 5 bases, with 21 bases sitting between them. Written as DNA, the CDR3 is TGTGCCAGCAGTGGATCCCAAGGAGGGGAGATCCACGAGCAGTACTTC. Its translation is CASSGSQGGEIHEQYF.

The sample holds one count of this clone. The chain has TRBV6-2 or TRBV6-3 and TRBJ2-3; D may be TRBD2 (5 bases). Germline CDR1 is MNHEY and CDR2 is SVGEGT. This CDR3 is 12 amino acids long. V was trimmed by 0 bases and J by 12 bases, leaving 10 bases between them. CDR3 bases: TGTGCCAGCAGTTACTCCGGGGTTTTTCAGTATTTT. Protein product: CASSYSGVFQYF.

The chain is built from TRBV4-1 and TRBJ2-5, with no clear D. From germline, CDR1 is MGHRA and CDR2 YSYEKL. This CDR3 is 14 amino acids long. Deletions cut 6 bases from V and 3 bases from J, with 14 bases between. The CDR3 DNA follows: TGCGCCAGCAGAAGTAATAGTAACGAAGAGACCCAGTACTTC. Translating gives CASRSNSNEETQYF.

This chain connects TRBV28 to TRBJ2-7, with D perhaps TRBD2 (5 bases). Looked up from germline, CDR1 is MDHEN and CDR2 is SYDVKM. Trimming stripped 3 bases from V and 4 bases from J, with 10 bases between. The CDR3 totals 13 residues. CDR3 sequence: CASSFDPGYEQYF. The CDR3 DNA reads TGTGCCAGCAGTTTTGATCCGGGGTACGAGCAGTACTTC.

The rearrangement links TRBV5-3 to TRBJ2-7, with unresolved D. TRBV5-3 is an ORF, and what it does is uncertain. V was clipped by 4 bases and J by 2 bases, with 25 bases between them. The CDR3 totals 18 residues. CDR3 sequence: CARSLRCALPDTTYEQYF. The DNA of the CDR3 is TGTGCCAGAAGCCTCAGATGTGCCCTCCCCGATACAACCTACGAGCAGTACTTC.

The DNA of the CDR3 is TGTGCCAGCTCACCAACAGACAGCCTGGGTCCCTTGGAGCAGTACTTC. This translates into CASSPTDSLGPLEQYF. The V and J genes are TRBV18 and TRBJ2-7; D possibly corresponds to TRBD1 (5 bases). The CDR3 extends over 16 amino acids. Trimming removed 2 bases from V and 7 bases from J, with 21 bases in between. Germline loops: CDR1 KGHSH, CDR2 LQKENI.

V gene TRBV7-2 combines with J gene TRBJ1-2, with D perhaps matching TRBD1 (5 bases). Trimming removed 5 bases from V and 3 bases from J, with 13 bases in between. Per the germline V gene, CDR1 is SGHTA and CDR2 is FQGNSA. This CDR3 has 14 amino acids. The CDR3 is CASSHMGLDYGYTF. CDR3 bases: TGTGCCAGCAGCCATATGGGGCTGGACTATGGCTACACCTTC.

A few counts support this clone. Other DNA variants within this sample encode the same CDR3. The chain employs TRBV30 and TRBJ1-5; 9 bases are shared with TRBD1. J was trimmed by 4 bases and V by 3 bases; bases with no gene match: 1. CDR1 is GTSNPN, CDR2 SVGIG, per germline (reference sequence). The CDR3 length is 13 residues. CDR3 amino acids: CAWRTGGNQPQHF. In DNA, the CDR3 is TGTGCCTGGAGGACAGGGGGAAATCAGCCCCAGCATTTT.

V is TRBV28 and J is TRBJ2-7, with TRBD1 identical over 10 bases. With V trimmed by 4 bases and J by 1 base, 4 bases remained unmatched. Per the germline V gene, CDR1 is MDHEN and CDR2 is SYDVKM. This CDR3 comprises 15 residues. CDR3 in amino acids: CASSSGQGRSYEQYF. For the CDR3, the DNA is TGTGCCAGCAGTTCGGGACAGGGGAGGTCCTACGAGCAGTACTTC.

Written as DNA, the CDR3 is TGTGCCAGCAGCTTAGCAGGGCGGACTAGCGGGATCCTCCGATCTTCCTACGAGCAGTACTTC. This gives the protein CASSLAGRTSGILRSSYEQYF. The genes are TRBV7-2 and TRBJ2-7; the match to TRBD2 covers 12 bases. There are 21 residues in the CDR3. Germline assignment: CDR1 SGHTA and CDR2 FQGNSA. The V gene end was trimmed by 0 bases and the J gene end by 1 base; junction bases not matched to a gene: 16.